The T cell receptor (beta chain) under discussion was sequenced for a study of T-cell reconstitution after alpha-beta-depleted transplantation in children. Points from the study as a whole: Diversity of TCRbeta at day 60 was high in some patients, arising from surviving recipient T cells and thymic progenitors. Once a year had passed after transplant, T-cell counts and diversity came mostly from newly produced T cells. As was reported, about two months after transplant, alpha-beta T cells came from several hundred expanded graft clones.

For TCRbeta, the library was prepared with unique molecular identifiers. From the PCR reads, TCRdb called clonotypes with MiXCR, one entry per CDR3 protein. The sample has roughly 300,000 distinct CDR3 sequences, more than 9% seen once; the top ten hold around 24%. At least ten counts were recorded for this clonotype. Its target is unknown. This receptor was identified in a male patient aged 2 to 9 who had a stem cell transplant for chronic granulomatous disease, so the T cells may come from the graft donor. The source material was peripheral blood, sampled 180 days after TCRalphabeta/CD19-depleted stem cell transplant.

The CDR3 is CASTPGQGTEAFF. The CDR3 nucleotides read TGCGCCAGCACCCCGGGACAGGGCACTGAAGCTTTCTTT. The V gene is TRBV5-1, the J gene TRBJ1-1; 9 bases fit TRBD1. V lost 6 bases to trimming and J lost 4 bases; unmatched junction nucleotides: 4. This CDR3 has 13 residues. CDR1 SGHRS and CDR2 YFSETQ come from the germline V gene.